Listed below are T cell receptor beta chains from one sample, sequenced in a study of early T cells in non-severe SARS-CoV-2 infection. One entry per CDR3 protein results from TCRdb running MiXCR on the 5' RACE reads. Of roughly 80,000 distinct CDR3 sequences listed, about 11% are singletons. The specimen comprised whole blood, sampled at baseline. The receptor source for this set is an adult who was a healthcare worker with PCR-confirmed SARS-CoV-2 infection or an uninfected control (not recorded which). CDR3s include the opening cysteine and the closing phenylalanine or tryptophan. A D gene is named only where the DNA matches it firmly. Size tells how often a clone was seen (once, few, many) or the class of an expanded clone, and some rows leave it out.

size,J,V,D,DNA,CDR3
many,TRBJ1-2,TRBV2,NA,TGTGCCACCACCCGGGACCGCTCTAACTATGGCTACACCTTC,CATTRDRSNYGYTF
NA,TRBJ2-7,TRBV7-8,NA,TGTGCCAGCAGCTCGCGGAGACTCGCCTCCTACGAGCAGTACTTC,CASSSRRLASYEQYF
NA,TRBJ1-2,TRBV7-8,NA,TGTGCCAGCAGCTTAGGGAGCCAGATCTATGGCTACACCTTC,CASSLGSQIYGYTF
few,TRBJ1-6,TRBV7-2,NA,TGTGCCAGCAGCTTTCAGAATTCACCCCTCCACTTT,CASSFQNSPLHF
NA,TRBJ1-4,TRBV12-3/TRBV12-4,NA,TGTGCCAGCAGGCAAAGAGAAAAACTGTTTTTT,CASRQREKLFF
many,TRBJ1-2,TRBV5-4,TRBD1,TGTGCCAGCAGCTTGTGGGACAGGGAATGGCATGGCTACACCTTC,CASSLWDREWHGYTF
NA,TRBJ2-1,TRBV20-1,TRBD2,TGCAGTGCATTTTCCCTAGCGGGGGGGCCTCGTAATGAGCAGTTCTTC,CSAFSLAGGPRNEQFF
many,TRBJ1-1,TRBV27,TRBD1,TGTGCCAGCAGTGATGGACAGGGTAGAGCTTTCTTT,CASSDGQGRAFF
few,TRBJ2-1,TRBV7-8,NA,TGTGCCAGCAGCTTTCCAGAACTACATGGGGATGAGCAGTTCTTC,CASSFPELHGDEQFF
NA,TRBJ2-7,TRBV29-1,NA,TGCAGCGTGGGAGGACAGCAAAACTCCTACGAGCAGTACTTC,CSVGGQQNSYEQYF
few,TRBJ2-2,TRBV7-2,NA,TGTGCCAGCAGCGCCGAAGGACTTAAGAACACCGGGGAGCTGTTTTTT,CASSAEGLKNTGELFF
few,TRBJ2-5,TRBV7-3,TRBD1,TGTGCCAGCAGCCCAGGGACAGGGGGAACCCAAGAGACCCAGTACTTC,CASSPGTGGTQETQYF
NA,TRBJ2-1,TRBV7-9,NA,TGTGCCAGCCTCTTCCAAGCGGGCAATGAGCAGTTCTTC,CASLFQAGNEQFF
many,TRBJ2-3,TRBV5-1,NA,TGCGCCAGCAGCCTGGAACCGACCGCAAGCACAGATACGCAGTATTTT,CASSLEPTASTDTQYF
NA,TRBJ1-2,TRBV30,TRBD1,TGTGCCTGGAGTGGGACAGGGAATGGCTACACCTTC,CAWSGTGNGYTF
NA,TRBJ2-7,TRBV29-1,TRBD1,TGCAGCGCCGGAGGCAGGGGGTACGAGCAGTACTTC,CSAGGRGYEQYF
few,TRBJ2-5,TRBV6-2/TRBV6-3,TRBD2,TGTGCCAGCAGTCCCGGGAGGCTCAATCAAGAGACCCAGTACTTC,CASSPGRLNQETQYF
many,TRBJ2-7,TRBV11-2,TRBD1,TGCGCCAGCAGCGTTACCGGACAGGCTTCCTACGAGCAGTACTTC,CASSVTGQASYEQYF
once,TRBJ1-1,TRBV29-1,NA,TGCAGCCTGCGGGGGGGAGGGAACACTGAAGCTTTCTTT,CSLRGGGNTEAFF
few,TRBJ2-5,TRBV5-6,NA,TGTGCCAGCAGCATTACTGACCCTCAAGAGACCCAGTACTTC,CASSITDPQETQYF
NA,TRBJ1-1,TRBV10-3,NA,TGTGCCATCAGCCGAGGGAAACTGAACACTGAAGCTTTCTTT,CAISRGKLNTEAFF
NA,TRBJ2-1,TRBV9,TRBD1,TGTGCCAGCAGCGTAACAGGGGTCCGCTACAATGAGCAGTTCTTC,CASSVTGVRYNEQFF
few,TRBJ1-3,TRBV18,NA,TGTGCCAGCTCACCGGCAGAGTCTGGAAACACCATATATTTT,CASSPAESGNTIYF
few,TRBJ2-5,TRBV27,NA,TGTGCCAGCAGTTTGTGGGCTCAAGAGACCCAGTACTTC,CASSLWAQETQYF
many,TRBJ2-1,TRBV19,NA,TGTGCCAGTAGTAGTCGAGGGGGAAATGAGCAGTTCTTC,CASSSRGGNEQFF
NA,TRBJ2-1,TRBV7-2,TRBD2,TGTGCCAGCAGTTTAACCGGGACTAGAACTGTGGATGAGCAGTTCTTC,CASSLTGTRTVDEQFF
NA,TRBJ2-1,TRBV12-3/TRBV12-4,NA,TGTGCCAGCAGTCCGAAGCGGTTGGGGTCCAATGAGCAGTTCTTC,CASSPKRLGSNEQFF
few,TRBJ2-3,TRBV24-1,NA,TGTGCCACCAGTGCCGGAAACACAGATACGCAGTATTTT,CATSAGNTDTQYF